This T cell receptor beta chain emerged from a study of early T cells in non-severe SARS-CoV-2 infection. Study at large: Sequenced material consisted of bulk RNA (from unsorted whole blood), and chains were unpaired. Overall study results and limits: Using VDJdb, the matching emphasized anti-spike CD8 responses while missing private and CD4 specificities.

Researchers attached unique molecular identifiers to individual cDNA molecules. MiXCR, run by TCRdb on the 5' RACE reads, gives a single entry per CDR3 protein. Here the sample spans approximately 110,000 distinct CDR3 sequences, under 15% being singletons. V shed 5 bases and J 1 base; nucleotides not matched to a gene: 1. This CDR3 is built from 13 residues. CDR1 is SGDLS, CDR2 YYNGEE, per germline. About this clonotype: As yet, its antigen is unknown.

The J gene is TRBJ2-3, the V gene TRBV9; 7 bases agree with TRBD1. The sample comprised whole blood. This clonotype was obtained from an adult who was a healthcare worker with PCR-confirmed SARS-CoV-2 infection or an uninfected control (not recorded which). CDR3 nucleotides: TGTGCCAGCAGGGGGACAGGCACAGATACGCAGTATTTT. Amino acids: CASRGTGTDTQYF.